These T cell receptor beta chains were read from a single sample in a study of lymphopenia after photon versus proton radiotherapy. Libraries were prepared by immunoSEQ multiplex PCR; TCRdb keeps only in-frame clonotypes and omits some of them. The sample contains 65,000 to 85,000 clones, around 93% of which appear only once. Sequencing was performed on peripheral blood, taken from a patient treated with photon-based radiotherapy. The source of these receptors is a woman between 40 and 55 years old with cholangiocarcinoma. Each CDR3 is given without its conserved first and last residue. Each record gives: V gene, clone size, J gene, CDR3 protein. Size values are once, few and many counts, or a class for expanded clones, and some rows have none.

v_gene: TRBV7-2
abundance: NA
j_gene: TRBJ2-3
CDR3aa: ASSLVSLAGGGTTDTQY

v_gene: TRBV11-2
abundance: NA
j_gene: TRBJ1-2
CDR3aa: ASSQEGEPGIYGYT

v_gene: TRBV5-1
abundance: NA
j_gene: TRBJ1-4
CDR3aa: ASTASAGGGAREKLF

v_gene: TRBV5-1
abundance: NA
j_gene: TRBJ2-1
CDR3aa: ASSLGLAGHNEQF

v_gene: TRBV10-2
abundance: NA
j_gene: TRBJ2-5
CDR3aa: ASSGGSGQETQY

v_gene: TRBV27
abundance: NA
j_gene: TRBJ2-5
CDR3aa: ASSLSGFGRGQDQETQY

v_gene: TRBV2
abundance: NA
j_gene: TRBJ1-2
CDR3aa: ASTPGGFSHGYT

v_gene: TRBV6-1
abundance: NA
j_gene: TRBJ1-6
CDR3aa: ASSEVMDSPLH

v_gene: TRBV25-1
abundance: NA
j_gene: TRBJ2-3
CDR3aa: ASSWGFTDTQY

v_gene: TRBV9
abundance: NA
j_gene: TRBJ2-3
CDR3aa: ASSLTSGGAADTQY

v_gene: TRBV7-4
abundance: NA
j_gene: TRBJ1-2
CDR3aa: ASNNLRGAYGYT

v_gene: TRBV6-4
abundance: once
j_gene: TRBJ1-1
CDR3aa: ASSPTGGTNTEAF

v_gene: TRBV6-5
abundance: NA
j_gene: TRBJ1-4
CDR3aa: ASRTGTFTEKLF

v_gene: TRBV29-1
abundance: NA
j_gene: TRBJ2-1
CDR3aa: SVDDTYSYNEQF

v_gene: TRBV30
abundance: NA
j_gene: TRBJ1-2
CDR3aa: ASDRNYGYT

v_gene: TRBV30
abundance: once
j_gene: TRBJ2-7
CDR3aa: ALGRGYEQY

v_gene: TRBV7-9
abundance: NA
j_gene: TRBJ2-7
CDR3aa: ASSLVGQGHEQY

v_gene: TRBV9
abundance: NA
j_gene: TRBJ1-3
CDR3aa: ASSVGKGPGNTIY

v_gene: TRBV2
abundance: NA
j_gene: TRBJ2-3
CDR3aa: ASKGVRGTDTQY

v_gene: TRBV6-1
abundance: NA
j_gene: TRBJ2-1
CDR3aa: ASSEVAGGQNEQF

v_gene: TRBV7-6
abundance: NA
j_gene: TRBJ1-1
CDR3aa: ASSSGLGTEAF

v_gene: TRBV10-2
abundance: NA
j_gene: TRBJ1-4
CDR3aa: ASSEEGQGRFELF

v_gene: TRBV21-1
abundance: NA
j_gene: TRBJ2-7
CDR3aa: ASTTTDSYEQY

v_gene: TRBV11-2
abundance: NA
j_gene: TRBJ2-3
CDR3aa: ASSLELELADTQY

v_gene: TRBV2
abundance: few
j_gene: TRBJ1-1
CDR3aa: ASSHYGTVPNTEAF

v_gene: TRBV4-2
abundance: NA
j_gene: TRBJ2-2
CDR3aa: ASSPSTPGTYTGELF

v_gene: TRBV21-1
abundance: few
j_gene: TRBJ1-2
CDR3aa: ASSKPGQWLSNYGYT

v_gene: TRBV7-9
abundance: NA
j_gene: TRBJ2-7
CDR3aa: ASSPHAPYEQY